This is a list of T cell receptor beta chains from one sample in a study of blood T cell repertoires in COVID-19. TCRdb's table, derived via immunoSEQ multiplex PCR, lists solely in-frame clones and lacks some. This sample has roughly 250,000 clones, with approximately 83% found just once. What was sequenced was peripheral blood. The receptors stem from a woman older than 75 with acute or convalescent COVID-19. CDR3s include the opening cysteine and the closing phenylalanine or tryptophan. The D gene is left open where the match is weak. A clone size is listed for some rows: how often the clone was seen (once, few, many), or a class if it is expanded.

d_call: .; clone_size: few; j_call: TRBJ2-1; v_call: TRBV9; cdr3_aa: CASSARAYNEQFF; cdr3_nt: TGTGCCAGCAGCGCTCGGGCCTACAATGAGCAGTTCTTC
d_call: .; clone_size: .; j_call: TRBJ2-7; v_call: TRBV6-5; cdr3_aa: CASSDSGTATYEQYF; cdr3_nt: TGTGCCAGCAGTGACTCCGGGACTGCAACCTACGAGCAGTACTTC
d_call: .; clone_size: .; j_call: TRBJ2-1; v_call: TRBV5-4; cdr3_aa: CASSLRTEANEQFF; cdr3_nt: TGTGCCAGCAGCTTGAGGACAGAGGCAAATGAGCAGTTCTTC
d_call: TRBD1; clone_size: .; j_call: TRBJ1-6; v_call: TRBV6-4; cdr3_aa: CASSDGKRDRGRRSPLHF; cdr3_nt: TGTGCCAGCAGTGACGGTAAGCGGGACAGGGGAAGGCGTTCACCCCTCCACTTT
d_call: TRBD2; clone_size: few; j_call: TRBJ2-7; v_call: TRBV28; cdr3_aa: CAVGTSGGTYEQYF; cdr3_nt: TGTGCCGTCGGGACTAGCGGGGGGACGTACGAGCAGTACTTC
d_call: .; clone_size: .; j_call: TRBJ1-5; v_call: TRBV28; cdr3_aa: CASSSPGQGVDQPQHF; cdr3_nt: TGTGCCAGCAGTTCGCCAGGGCAAGGGGTCGATCAGCCCCAGCATTTT
d_call: TRBD1; clone_size: .; j_call: TRBJ1-2; v_call: TRBV9; cdr3_aa: CASSSRQGDRDHYGYTF; cdr3_nt: TGTGCCAGCAGCTCCCGACAGGGGGATAGAGATCACTATGGCTACACCTTC
d_call: .; clone_size: .; j_call: TRBJ2-1; v_call: TRBV19; cdr3_aa: CASKLTRTNEQFF; cdr3_nt: TGTGCCAGTAAACTGACACGAACCAATGAGCAGTTCTTC
d_call: TRBD1; clone_size: .; j_call: TRBJ2-5; v_call: TRBV30; cdr3_aa: CAWSVKTGGAETQYF; cdr3_nt: TGTGCCTGGAGTGTTAAGACAGGGGGCGCGGAGACCCAGTACTTC
d_call: .; clone_size: .; j_call: TRBJ1-6; v_call: TRBV5-1; cdr3_aa: CASSREQGGNSPLHF; cdr3_nt: TGCGCCAGCAGCCGCGAACAGGGTGGTAATTCACCCCTCCACTTT
d_call: .; clone_size: .; j_call: TRBJ2-5; v_call: TRBV6-2/TRBV6-3; cdr3_aa: CASSYAGQETQYF; cdr3_nt: TGTGCCAGCAGTTACGCGGGGCAAGAGACCCAGTACTTC
d_call: .; clone_size: once; j_call: TRBJ1-2; v_call: TRBV7-2; cdr3_aa: CASSLQGIEGYTF; cdr3_nt: TGTGCCAGCAGCTTACAGGGAATAGAAGGCTACACCTTC
d_call: TRBD1; clone_size: .; j_call: TRBJ1-6; v_call: TRBV6-1; cdr3_aa: CASSEVSNRGGSPLHF; cdr3_nt: TGTGCCAGCAGTGAAGTCTCGAACAGGGGCGGTTCACCCCTCCACTTT
d_call: .; clone_size: few; j_call: TRBJ2-7; v_call: TRBV3-1/TRBV3-2; cdr3_aa: CASSRGTLSYEQYF; cdr3_nt: TGTGCCAGCAGCCGCGGGACTCTATCTTACGAGCAGTACTTC
d_call: .; clone_size: .; j_call: TRBJ1-6; v_call: TRBV18; cdr3_aa: CASSPERARVNSPLHF; cdr3_nt: TGTGCCAGCTCACCAGAGCGGGCCAGGGTTAATTCACCCCTCCACTTT
d_call: .; clone_size: once; j_call: TRBJ2-7; v_call: TRBV7-6; cdr3_aa: CASSLGGVRVYEQYF; cdr3_nt: TGTGCCAGCAGCTTAGGGGGGGTGCGGGTCTACGAGCAGTACTTC
d_call: .; clone_size: once; j_call: TRBJ1-1; v_call: TRBV6-5; cdr3_aa: CASITTTKAFF; cdr3_nt: TGTGCCAGCATTACCACGACAAAAGCTTTCTTT
d_call: TRBD1; clone_size: few; j_call: TRBJ1-2; v_call: TRBV2; cdr3_aa: CASREDRVSGYTF; cdr3_nt: TGTGCCAGCAGAGAGGACAGGGTGAGTGGCTACACCTTC
d_call: .; clone_size: .; j_call: TRBJ2-3; v_call: TRBV10-3; cdr3_aa: CAISESFRRTSTDTQYF; cdr3_nt: TGTGCCATCAGTGAGTCGTTTAGGCGGACTAGCACAGATACGCAGTATTTT
d_call: .; clone_size: few; j_call: TRBJ2-1; v_call: TRBV5-6; cdr3_aa: CASSLEAGSYNEQFF; cdr3_nt: TGTGCCAGCAGCTTGGAGGCAGGGTCCTACAATGAGCAGTTCTTC
d_call: .; clone_size: .; j_call: TRBJ2-3; v_call: TRBV11-2; cdr3_aa: CASSNGVAGTDTQYF; cdr3_nt: TGTGCCAGCAGCAATGGGGTAGCGGGCACAGATACGCAGTATTTT
d_call: .; clone_size: .; j_call: TRBJ2-2; v_call: TRBV7-8; cdr3_aa: CASSLRVNTGELFF; cdr3_nt: TGTGCCAGCAGCTTACGGGTAAACACCGGGGAGCTGTTTTTT
d_call: TRBD2; clone_size: once; j_call: TRBJ2-1; v_call: TRBV5-1; cdr3_aa: CASSLGAGGYNEQFF; cdr3_nt: TGCGCCAGCAGCTTGGGGGCGGGGGGTTACAATGAGCAGTTCTTC
d_call: TRBD2; clone_size: .; j_call: TRBJ2-5; v_call: TRBV3-1/TRBV3-2; cdr3_aa: CASSPRTSGGGKETQYF; cdr3_nt: TGTGCCAGCAGCCCTAGGACTAGCGGGGGGGGAAAAGAGACCCAGTACTTC